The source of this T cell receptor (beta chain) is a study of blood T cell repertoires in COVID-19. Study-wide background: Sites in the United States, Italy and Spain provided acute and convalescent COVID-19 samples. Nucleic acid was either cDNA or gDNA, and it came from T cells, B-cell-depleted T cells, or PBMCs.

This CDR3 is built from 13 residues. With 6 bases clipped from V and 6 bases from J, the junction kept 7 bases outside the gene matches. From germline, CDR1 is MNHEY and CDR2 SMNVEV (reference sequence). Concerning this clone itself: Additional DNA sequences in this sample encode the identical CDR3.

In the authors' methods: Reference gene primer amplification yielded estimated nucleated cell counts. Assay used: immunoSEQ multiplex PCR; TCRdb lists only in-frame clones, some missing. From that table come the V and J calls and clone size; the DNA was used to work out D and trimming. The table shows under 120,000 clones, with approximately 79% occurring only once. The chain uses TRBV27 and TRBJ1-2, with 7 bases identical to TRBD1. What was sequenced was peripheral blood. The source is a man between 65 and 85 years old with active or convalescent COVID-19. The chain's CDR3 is CASRLTGEDGYTF. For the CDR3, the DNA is TGTGCCAGCAGGCTTACAGGGGAGGATGGCTACACCTTC.